This T cell receptor beta chain emerged from a study of blood T cell repertoires in COVID-19. Study in general: Samples representing acute and convalescent COVID-19 were sourced from the United States, Italy and Spain. Sources were T cells, B-cell-depleted T cells, or PBMCs; the material itself was cDNA or gDNA.

The CDR3 extends over 16 amino acids. Trimming shortened V by 0 bases and J by 3 bases, and 13 bases separated the two germline ends. The V gene's germline CDR1 is SGHAT and CDR2 FQDESV (reference sequence). In the authors' workflow: Amplification of reference gene primers was used by the study to estimate nucleated cell counts. Profiled with immunoSEQ multiplex PCR; TCRdb holds only in-frame clones, not every one. The V and J calls and clone size are taken from that table; D and trimming were inferred from the DNA. This table holds just over 90,000 clones, 90% found once. This clonotype originated in a human donor with active COVID-19. The donor label of this sample is uncertain. The sample comprised peripheral blood. This chain links TRBV11-1 with TRBJ2-3; a possible D gene is TRBD2 (6 bases). The CDR3 sequence is CASSLAMGGGTDTQYF. The DNA of the CDR3 is TGTGCCAGCAGCTTAGCGATGGGGGGTGGGACAGATACGCAGTATTTT.